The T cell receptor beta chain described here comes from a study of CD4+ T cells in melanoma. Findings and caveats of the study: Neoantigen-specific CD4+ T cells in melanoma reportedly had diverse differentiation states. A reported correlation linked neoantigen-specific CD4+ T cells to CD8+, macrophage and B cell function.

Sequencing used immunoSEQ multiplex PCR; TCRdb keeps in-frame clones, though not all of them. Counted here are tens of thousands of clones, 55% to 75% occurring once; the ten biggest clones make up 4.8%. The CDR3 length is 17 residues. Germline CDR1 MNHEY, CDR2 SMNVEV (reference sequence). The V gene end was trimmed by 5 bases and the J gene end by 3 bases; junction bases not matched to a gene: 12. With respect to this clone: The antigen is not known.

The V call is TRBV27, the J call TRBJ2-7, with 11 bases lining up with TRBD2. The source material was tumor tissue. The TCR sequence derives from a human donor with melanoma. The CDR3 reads CASSHNPETSGVYEQYF. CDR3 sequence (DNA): TGTGCCAGCAGTCACAACCCCGAGACTAGCGGGGTCTACGAGCAGTACTTC.